One and the same sample provided the 31 T cell receptor beta chains below, sequenced in a study of beta chain features in type 1 diabetes. What was sequenced were expressed TCRB transcripts, since all of the isolated RNA had been reverse transcribed. This table comes from immunoSEQ multiplex PCR, and its TCRdb copy is limited to in-frame clones, with some not included. The sample consists of over 350,000 clones, roughly 15% of them appearing once. The sequencing input was naive CD4+ T cells from blood. These TCRs come from a woman younger than 30 in good health.

V gene TRBV7-9 combines with J gene TRBJ1-1; weak D call: TRBD1 (6 bases). V lost 0 bases and J 4 bases, leaving 9 bases between the germline ends. Looked up from germline, CDR1 is SEHNR and CDR2 is FQNEAQ (reference sequence). This CDR3 contains 14 residues. This CDR3 is CASSLAGGSTEAFF. In nucleotides, the CDR3 is TGTGCCAGCAGCTTAGCAGGGGGTAGCACTGAAGCTTTCTTT.

In this sample, this clone turned up a few times. The chain uses TRBV18 and TRBJ2-7; D ambiguous. CDR1 is KGHSH, CDR2 LQKENI, per germline. The V gene lost 0 bases and the J gene lost 5 bases, with 11 bases spanning the gap. This CDR3 spans 14 amino acids. CDR3 bases: TGTGCCAGCTCACCACCTTCATTAAGCCACGAGCAGTACTTC. Its protein is CASSPPSLSHEQYF.

This clone was seen a few times. CDR3 nucleotide sequence: TGTGCCAGCAGTCCCCCCGCGGCCAGAAATGAGCAGTTCTTC. Protein: CASSPPAARNEQFF. The V and J genes are TRBV28 and TRBJ2-1; no definite D call. CDR3 length: 14 residues. V was clipped by 5 bases and J by 7 bases, with 15 bases between them. The V gene's germline CDR1 is MDHEN and CDR2 SYDVKM.

The V call is TRBV7-9, the J call TRBJ2-1; 7 nucleotides line up with TRBD2. This CDR3 has 15 residues. V shed 2 bases, J shed 6 bases, and the junction held 7 bases outside the gene matches. Germline CDR1 is SEHNR and CDR2 is FQNEAQ (reference sequence). As DNA, the CDR3 is TGTGCCAGCAGCTTACGGTCTAGCGGACGCAATGAGCAGTTCTTC. It encodes CASSLRSSGRNEQFF.

The rearrangement uses TRBV18 and TRBJ1-1, with D perhaps matching TRBD1 (6 bases). Trimming shortened V by 5 bases and J by 1 base, and 14 bases separated the two germline ends. The CDR3 has 15 amino acids. Germline V CDR1 and CDR2: KGHSH, LQKENI. In DNA form, the CDR3 reads TGTGCCAGCTCATCCGACAGGCTGGGGAACACTGAAGCTTTCTTT. Protein: CASSSDRLGNTEAFF.

V and J are TRBV7-2 and TRBJ2-2, with TRBD1 matching over 8 bases. The length of the CDR3 is 14 residues. V dropped 5 bases and J dropped 4; count of bases not matched to a gene: 3. Germline CDR1 is SGHTA and CDR2 is FQGNSA. CDR3 DNA sequence: TGTGCCAGCAGCGCGACAGGGGTCACCGGGGAGCTGTTTTTT. Protein sequence: CASSATGVTGELFF.

The V and J genes are TRBV4-3 and TRBJ1-1, with 9 bases that match TRBD1. The V gene's germline CDR1 is LGHNA and CDR2 YSLEER. CDR3 length: 14 residues. V was pared by 4 bases and J by 8 bases, with 8 bases of the junction left unmatched. The CDR3 DNA sequence: TGCGCCAGCAGCCCGGACAGGGGACTGAGAGAAGCTTTCTTT. Amino acid sequence: CASSPDRGLREAFF.

In this sample, this clone turned up a few times. This rearrangement joins TRBV11-3 to TRBJ2-7; TRBD2 matches at 11 bases. CDR1 and CDR2 (germline): SGHNT, YENEEA. The CDR3 extends over 16 amino acids. The V segment lost 4 bases and the J segment 3 bases; nucleotides outside the gene matches: 8. The CDR3 DNA reads TGTGCCAGCAGCTCCCCCGGAACTAGCGGGAGCTACGAGCAGTACTTC. As protein: CASSSPGTSGSYEQYF.

This clone has just one count. The V gene is TRBV28, the J gene TRBJ1-1; D is unresolved. The germline V and J ends were trimmed by 2 bases and 7 bases, with 5 bases remaining between them. CDR1 and CDR2 from the germline V gene are MDHEN and SYDVKM. This CDR3 is 11 amino acids long. The CDR3 here is CASSLGLEAFF. The DNA for the CDR3 is TGTGCCAGCAGTTTAGGCCTTGAAGCTTTCTTT.

The chain is built from TRBV7-9 and TRBJ2-2; no reliable D call. CDR3 length: 14 amino acids. Per the germline V gene, CDR1 is SEHNR and CDR2 is FQNEAQ (reference sequence). The V end lost 2 bases, the J end lost 3 bases, and 7 bases lay between the germline ends. The CDR3 spells CASSLSRYTGELFF. The CDR3 DNA sequence: TGTGCCAGCAGCTTATCGCGCTACACCGGGGAGCTGTTTTTT.

The chain couples TRBV14 to TRBJ2-7, with 7 bases matching TRBD1. Germline loops: CDR1 SGHDN, CDR2 FVKESK. The CDR3 totals 15 residues. The J segment lost 0 bases and the V segment lost 5 bases, leaving 7 bases of the junction unmatched. CDR3 sequence (DNA): TGTGCCAGCAGCGGACGACAGGGCAACTCCTACGAGCAGTACTTC. This translates into CASSGRQGNSYEQYF.

The J gene is TRBJ2-2, the V gene TRBV5-1, with D tentatively TRBD2 (5 bases). Per the germline V gene, CDR1 is SGHRS and CDR2 is YFSETQ. The CDR3 length is 14 residues. Trimming took off 4 bases at V and 4 bases at J, with 11 bases between the two ends. This CDR3 is CASSGGGFTGELFF. CDR3 nucleotides: TGCGCCAGCAGCGGCGGAGGATTCACCGGGGAGCTGTTTTTT.

This clone turned up a few times. This sequence joins TRBV30 and TRBJ2-5; 8 bases map to TRBD1. The V segment lost 1 base and the J segment 1 base; nucleotides outside the gene matches: 5. Germline CDR1 and CDR2: GTSNPN and SVGIG (reference sequence). This CDR3 is built from 15 residues. CDR3 protein: CAWSGGQAPQETQYF. Written as DNA, the CDR3 is TGTGCCTGGAGTGGGGGACAGGCCCCCCAAGAGACCCAGTACTTC.

The CDR3: CASSLGTGGETQYF. The CDR3 DNA is TGTGCCAGCAGCTTAGGGACAGGTGGAGAGACCCAGTACTTC. The chain links TRBV7-8 to TRBJ2-5, with 7 bases identical to TRBD1. This CDR3 region has 14 residues. Losses at the gene ends were 1 base for V and 4 bases for J; bases not matched to a gene: 3. Germline values: CDR1 SGHVS, CDR2 FQNEAQ.

The rearrangement links TRBV7-2 to TRBJ2-1; D is perhaps TRBD2 (5 bases). Looked up from germline, CDR1 is SGHTA and CDR2 is FQGNSA. Trimming cost V 5 bases and J 1 base, with 12 bases left between them. The CDR3 has 15 amino acids. CDR3 residues: CASSPTSGSYNEQFF. CDR3 nucleotides: TGTGCCAGCAGCCCTACAAGCGGATCCTACAATGAGCAGTTCTTC.

This clone was counted between two and nine times. V is TRBV5-1 and J is TRBJ2-6; D gene ambiguous. CDR1 and CDR2 from the germline V gene are SGHRS and YFSETQ. The CDR3 consists of 15 residues. Trimming shortened V by 6 bases and J by 0 bases, and 10 bases separated the two germline ends. Here the CDR3 reads CASKVQVSGANVLTF. As DNA, the CDR3 is TGCGCCAGCAAAGTCCAGGTCTCTGGGGCCAACGTCCTGACTTTC.

CDR3 DNA sequence: TGTGCCAGCAGCCCTAGGGACAGGCCCCCTTACGAGCAGTACTTC. As protein: CASSPRDRPPYEQYF. The chain couples TRBV7-9 to TRBJ2-7; 8 nucleotides match TRBD1. Germline V gene sequence: CDR1 SEHNR, CDR2 FQNEAQ (reference sequence). With V trimmed by 5 bases and J by 4 bases, 10 bases remained unmatched. The CDR3 runs to 15 residues.

V and J are TRBV28 and TRBJ1-5, with TRBD1 matching 7 bases. The CDR3 consists of 15 residues. The V gene end was trimmed by 6 bases and the J gene end by 4 bases; junction bases not matched to a gene: 9. Germline V lookup: CDR1 MDHEN, CDR2 SYDVKM. The CDR3, as DNA: TGTGCCAGCAGATCGACTACAGGGGCTAATCAGCCCCAGCATTTT. Its translation: CASRSTTGANQPQHF.

The rearrangement uses TRBV4-1 and TRBJ2-1; D unresolved. The CDR3 is 13 amino acids. Trimming cost V 1 base and J 9 bases, with 10 bases left between them. Germline V CDR1 and CDR2: MGHRA, YSYEKL. The CDR3 region has the DNA TGCGCCAGCAGCCAAGTGAGCCTGAGTGAGCAGTTCTTC. Residues: CASSQVSLSEQFF.

The chain combines TRBV29-1 with TRBJ2-1; 11 positions agree with TRBD2. Trimming took 7 bases from V and 3 from J; bases not matched to a gene: 17. Germline CDR1 and CDR2: SQVTM and ANQGSEA. The CDR3 contains 18 residues. The DNA of the CDR3 is TGCAGCGCCAGCCGGGTAGGGGGGACTAGCGGCAACTACAATGAGCAGTTCTTC. As protein: CSASRVGGTSGNYNEQFF.

V usage is TRBV4-3 and J usage is TRBJ2-1; maybe TRBD1 (5 bases). The CDR3 has 14 amino acids. Germline V lookup: CDR1 LGHNA, CDR2 YSLEER. The V and J ends lost 4 bases and 6 bases respectively, with 13 bases between them. The CDR3, as DNA: TGCGCCAGCAGCCGGGAACGCAGGGTCAATGAGCAGTTCTTC. Its translation: CASSRERRVNEQFF.

The chain employs TRBV29-1 and TRBJ2-3; 11 nucleotides line up with TRBD1. Germline CDR1 SQVTM, CDR2 ANQGSEA. The CDR3 extends over 13 amino acids. V lost 4 bases to trimming and J lost 9 bases; unmatched junction nucleotides: 6. This CDR3 is CSVVLDRGLTQYF. The DNA for the CDR3 is TGCAGCGTTGTCCTGGACAGGGGGCTAACGCAGTATTTT.

This clone was picked up a small number of times. The sample carries other DNA sequences with the same CDR3. The J gene is TRBJ2-5, the V gene TRBV5-1; 13 nucleotides agree with TRBD2. V was pared by 4 bases and J by 4 bases, with 4 bases of the junction left unmatched. The CDR3 runs 15 residues. Germline assignment: CDR1 SGHRS and CDR2 YFSETQ. CDR3 nucleotide sequence: TGCGCCAGCAGCCCCGGACTAGCGGGAGTAGAGACCCAGTACTTC. Its translation is CASSPGLAGVETQYF. The full variable domain, rest sourced from reference TRBV5-1 and TRBJ2-5, is KAGVTQTPRYLIKTRGQQVTLSCSPISGHRSVSWYQQTPGQGLQFLFEYFSETQRNKGNFPGRFSGRQFSNSRSEMNVSTLELGDSALYLCASSPGLAGVETQYFGPGTRLLVL.

The sample holds a few counts of this clone. Other nucleotide sequences from this sample produce the same CDR3. V and J are TRBV7-3 and TRBJ1-1; D not resolved. V lost 0 bases to trimming and J lost 1 base, with 3 bases between them. This CDR3 is built from 13 residues. Germline loops: CDR1 SGHTA, CDR2 FQGTGA. The CDR3 spells CASSLTANTEAFF. The DNA for the CDR3 is TGTGCCAGCAGCTTAACAGCGAACACTGAAGCTTTCTTT.

This clone was counted a few times. The sample contains more than one DNA sequence encoding this CDR3. CDR3 in amino acids: CASSLGLAGTTDTQYF. The CDR3 DNA reads as TGCGCCAGCAGCTTGGGACTAGCGGGAACCACAGATACGCAGTATTTT. This rearrangement joins TRBV5-1 to TRBJ2-3; 11 positions agree with TRBD2. V lost 0 bases to trimming and J lost 2 bases; unmatched junction nucleotides: 2. Looked up from germline, CDR1 is SGHRS and CDR2 is YFSETQ. The CDR3 length is 16 residues.

This clone appeared a few times. The chain employs TRBV10-3 and TRBJ2-4; D perhaps matches TRBD1 (6 bases). CDR3 length equals 15 residues. CDR1 and CDR2 from the germline V gene are ENHRY and SYGVKD. Trimming left V 6 bases short and J 2 bases short, with 14 bases between. The CDR3 region is CAISASGVTKNIQYF. For the CDR3, the DNA is TGTGCCATCAGCGCGTCAGGGGTGACCAAAAACATTCAGTACTTC.

This clone was observed a few times. The CDR3 region is CASSVRTSEAFF. CDR3 sequence (DNA): TGTGCCAGCAGTGTGCGTACCTCTGAAGCTTTCTTT. This chain uses TRBV28 with TRBJ1-1; D unclear. This CDR3 region has 12 residues. V dropped 5 bases and J dropped 6 bases, with 10 bases sitting between them. The germline V gene encodes CDR1 MDHEN and CDR2 SYDVKM.

The V and J genes are TRBV7-9 and TRBJ2-3; 9 bases align to TRBD1. Germline loops: CDR1 SEHNR, CDR2 FQNEAQ (reference sequence). V gave up 3 bases and J gave up 4 bases; unmatched junction bases: 11. This CDR3 is 17 amino acids long. The CDR3 coding sequence is TGTGCCAGCAGCTTGGGGAACAGGGGGCCTAGGTCAGATACGCAGTATTTT. Its translation: CASSLGNRGPRSDTQYF.

With respect to this clone: At the DNA level, this CDR3 is encoded by other sequences in the same sample as well. V usage is TRBV11-2 and J usage is TRBJ2-1, with D hard to call. Trimming left V 5 bases short and J 6 bases short, with 5 bases between. This CDR3 contains 11 residues. Germline lookup yields CDR1 SGHAT and CDR2 FQNNGV. The CDR3 loop is CASSRSNEQFF. CDR3 bases: TGTGCCAGCAGCCGGAGCAATGAGCAGTTCTTC.

This clone occurred a few times. The chain uses TRBV27 and TRBJ1-2, with D tentatively TRBD1 (5 bases). V was clipped by 2 bases and J by 8 bases, with 12 bases between them. The CDR3 consists of 13 residues. The germline CDR1 and CDR2 sequences are MNHEY and SMNVEV (reference sequence). The CDR3 bases are TGTGCCAGCAGTTTACAGGGAAGGGTGGGCTACACCTTC. Translating it yields CASSLQGRVGYTF.

This rearrangement joins TRBV29-1 to TRBJ2-1; 8 bases are shared with TRBD1. The CDR3 runs 16 residues. Looked up from germline, CDR1 is SQVTM and CDR2 is ANQGSEA. Trimming took 3 bases from V and 7 from J; bases not matched to a gene: 14. CDR3 DNA: TGCAGCGTTGAGCAGGGGGCGCTTAAGTTTAGGAATGAGCAGTTCTTC. Its translation: CSVEQGALKFRNEQFF.